This T cell receptor (beta chain) was sequenced in a study of CD4+ T cells in melanoma. Study outcomes and limitations: In melanoma, neoantigen-specific CD4+ T cells reportedly differed in differentiation state.

Measured with immunoSEQ multiplex PCR; TCRdb has only the in-frame clones, and not every one. The sample shows over 100,000 clones, roughly 90% of them seen only once. CDR3 length: 13 residues. Germline V gene lookup returns CDR1 SQVTM and CDR2 ANQGSEA. Trimming removed 7 bases from V and 2 bases from J, with 12 bases in between. Comment on this clone: The antigen remains unidentified.

This receptor was identified in a human donor with melanoma. The chain couples TRBV29-1 to TRBJ1-5, with D perhaps matching TRBD1 (6 bases). Sample: peripheral blood. The CDR3 DNA reads as TGCAGCGGCGGAGGGGGGCGCAATCAGCCCCAGCATTTT. The encoded protein is CSGGGGRNQPQHF.